This T cell receptor (beta chain) was profiled in a study of Ad26.COV2.S vaccination and SARS-CoV-2 variants. General study points: Breadth, reportedly substantial, characterized the spike-specific CD8+ and CD4+ T cell responses after vaccination. Researchers reported similar non-spike TCR breadth in vaccine and placebo recipients. The analyses of TCR breadth and depth may have understated the size of total T cell responses.

Germline V gene data show CDR1 as SGHAT and CDR2 as FQNNGV. The CDR3 spans 14 residues. The V and J ends lost 0 bases and 3 bases respectively, with 8 bases between them. Worth noting for this clone: What it binds is not known.

Here immunoSEQ multiplex PCR was the method, and the copy in TCRdb shows in-frame clones only, minus some. The table includes approximately 140,000 clones, roughly 85% detected once. This receptor was obtained from a human donor who had recovered from COVID-19. The material was peripheral blood, obtained after recovery from COVID-19. This sequence joins TRBV11-2 and TRBJ1-1; no clear D gene. This chain's CDR3 is CASSLDRSDTEAFF. The CDR3, as DNA: TGTGCCAGCAGCTTAGACAGGAGCGACACTGAAGCTTTCTTT.